This T cell receptor (beta chain) was captured by sequencing in a study of cytomegalovirus exposure and HLA in healthy donors. 13 Jbeta primers and 60 Vbeta primers were used for the PCR. The assay was immunoSEQ multiplex PCR, and TCRdb's table has in-frame clones only and misses some. The sample comprises roughly 290,000 clones, approximately 90% of which are singletons, and about 2% rests with the top ten. V dropped 2 bases and J dropped 0 bases, with 7 bases sitting between them. The CDR3 contains 14 residues. Germline V gene sequence: CDR1 SGHRS, CDR2 YFSETQ. This chain links TRBV5-1 with TRBJ2-3; D gene uncertain. This TCR was recovered from a woman aged 18-35 years in good health and CMV-seronegative. Sequenced input: PBMCs. CDR3 in DNA: TGCGCCAGCAGCTTCGTCCCTAGCACAGATACGCAGTATTTT. Translated: CASSFVPSTDTQYF.